These T cell receptor beta chains were read from a single sample in a study of cytomegalovirus exposure and HLA in healthy donors. This table comes from immunoSEQ multiplex PCR, and its TCRdb copy is limited to in-frame clones, with some not included. The sample lists about 82,000 clones; 85% to 95% were seen once. The sequencing sample was made of PBMCs. The receptors stem from a man between 18 and 29 years old in good health and CMV-seronegative. Each CDR3 is given with its conserved first and last residue. D genes are given only for firm matches. Expanded clones are given a class, and other clones once, few, many or no size at all.

j_call,d_call,clone_size,v_call,cdr3_nt,cdr3_aa
TRBJ1-2,NA,NA,TRBV25-1,TGTGCCAGCAGTGGGGCCGGGGAGTATGGCTACACCTTC,CASSGAGEYGYTF
TRBJ2-7,TRBD2,NA,TRBV7-6,TGTGCCAGCAGCACCGGGACTAGCTACGAGCAGTACTTC,CASSTGTSYEQYF
TRBJ1-4,TRBD1,NA,TRBV18,TGTGCCAGCTCGGAACGACAGGGGCGTTCTAATGAAAAACTGTTTTTT,CASSERQGRSNEKLFF
TRBJ2-3,NA,NA,TRBV10-3,TGTGCCATCAGTGAGTCCACGGGACACACAGATACGCAGTATTTT,CAISESTGHTDTQYF
TRBJ2-1,TRBD2,NA,TRBV11-3,TGTGCCAGCAGCTCCAGACTAGCGGGAATCCACAATGAGCAGTTCTTC,CASSSRLAGIHNEQFF
TRBJ2-1,NA,once,TRBV6-6,TGTGCCAGCAGTGCCAGCGGGTTCTATGAGCAGTTCTTC,CASSASGFYEQFF
TRBJ2-2,NA,NA,TRBV10-3,TGTGCCATCAGGGTCACAGGGTCCACCGGGGAGCTGTTTTTT,CAIRVTGSTGELFF
TRBJ1-2,TRBD1,NA,TRBV15,TGTGCCACCAGCAGAAGAACGAGTTGGTCGGGCAGGGGGCGAGGTGGCTACACCTTC,CATSRRTSWSGRGRGGYTF
TRBJ2-7,TRBD1,NA,TRBV5-1,TGCGCCAGCAGCTTCCGGGACAGGGTACCCTACGAGCAGTACTTC,CASSFRDRVPYEQYF
TRBJ1-5,TRBD1,NA,TRBV28,TGTGCCAGCAGACCCACTGACAGGGACAATCAGCCCCAGCATTTT,CASRPTDRDNQPQHF
TRBJ2-5,NA,NA,TRBV27,TGTGCCAGCAGTTTAAACCGGGGCCAAGAGACCCAGTACTTC,CASSLNRGQETQYF
TRBJ2-5,TRBD2,NA,TRBV27,TGTGCCAGCAGTTTGGGGACTAGCGGGAGGAGGGAGACCCAGTACTTC,CASSLGTSGRRETQYF
TRBJ1-5,NA,NA,TRBV5-1,TGCGCCAGCAGCTTGACAGGGATGGATCAGCCCCAGCATTTT,CASSLTGMDQPQHF
TRBJ1-6,NA,NA,TRBV2,TGTGCCAGCAGTGGACGGGATAATTCACCCCTCCACTTT,CASSGRDNSPLHF
TRBJ1-2,NA,NA,TRBV5-8,TGTGCCAGCAGCTTCAAGGGGGACGGTGATGGCTACACCTTC,CASSFKGDGDGYTF
TRBJ1-2,NA,NA,TRBV7-9,TGTGCCAGCAGCTCCGGACAGCCCAGGTCACGGGGTGGCTACACCTTC,CASSSGQPRSRGGYTF
TRBJ1-5,NA,NA,TRBV27,TGTGCCAGCAGTTTAACATTCCTCCAGCCCCAGCATTTT,CASSLTFLQPQHF
TRBJ1-1,TRBD1,NA,TRBV29-1,TGCAGCGTTATCGACAGGGGGCGAGATCCGGAAGCTTTCTTT,CSVIDRGRDPEAFF
TRBJ2-1,NA,NA,TRBV7-2,TGTGCCAGCAGCTTAGCAATAAGACTGAGCTCCTACAATGAGCAGTTCTTC,CASSLAIRLSSYNEQFF
TRBJ2-1,NA,NA,TRBV9,TGTGCCAGCAGCGTCTCCGGAGCTGTCTCCTACAATGAGCAGTTCTTC,CASSVSGAVSYNEQFF
TRBJ1-1,NA,once,TRBV28,TGTGCCAGCAGTGAGGGTATGACTGAAGCTTTCTTT,CASSEGMTEAFF
TRBJ1-1,NA,once,TRBV7-3,TGTGCCAGCAGCTTAACGGAGACGGGATACACTGAAGCTTTCTTT,CASSLTETGYTEAFF
TRBJ1-2,NA,NA,TRBV7-8,TGTGCCAGCAGCTTAGCGCAACGGGATGGCTACACCTTC,CASSLAQRDGYTF
TRBJ2-1,NA,NA,TRBV6-6,TGTGCCAGCACACTAGAGGGCTACAATGAGCAGTTCTTC,CASTLEGYNEQFF
TRBJ2-2,TRBD1,NA,TRBV5-1,TGCGCCAGCAGCTTCGGGACAGGGGTGTCCACCGGGGAGCTGTTTTTT,CASSFGTGVSTGELFF
TRBJ2-5,TRBD1,NA,TRBV27,TGTGCCAGCAGTTTATCGATCCATTGGGACAGCGAAGAGACCCAGTACTTC,CASSLSIHWDSEETQYF
TRBJ1-2,NA,NA,TRBV6-5,TGTGCCAGCAGCTCTCTTCCCCGGTACTATGGCTACACCTTC,CASSSLPRYYGYTF
TRBJ1-1,NA,NA,TRBV12-5,TGTGCTAGTGGTTTGGGGAGAGAAGCTTTCTTT,CASGLGREAFF
TRBJ2-3,TRBD2,NA,TRBV30,TGTGCCTGGGGGGGACTAGCGGGGCGCACAGATACGCAGTATTTT,CAWGGLAGRTDTQYF
TRBJ2-3,TRBD2,NA,TRBV27,TGTGCCAGCAGTTTACGCTCAGCGGGAGGAAACACAGATACGCAGTATTTT,CASSLRSAGGNTDTQYF
TRBJ1-2,NA,NA,TRBV6-5,TGTGCCAGCAGTTACAGCGTGGAGGGAGTATATGGCTACACCTTC,CASSYSVEGVYGYTF
TRBJ2-3,NA,NA,TRBV5-8,TGTGCCCTAGTCTGGGGCGGGACTAGCACAGATACGCAGTATTTT,CALVWGGTSTDTQYF
TRBJ2-3,NA,NA,TRBV7-9,TGTGCCAGCAGCTCGGGATCCCTGGCGGGGTGGGATCATACGCAGTATTTT,CASSSGSLAGWDHTQYF